Shown below are 7 T cell receptor beta chains from a single sample sequenced in a study of T cells in Graves' hyperthyroidism and ophthalmopathy. RNA transcripts served as the template for amplifying TCR beta CDR3 regions. Primed by the HTBI set, a first-round RT-PCR was run on the TCR CDR3. A single record per CDR3 protein comes from TCRdb applying MiXCR to the multiplex PCR reads. The sample carries 640,000 or so distinct CDR3 sequences, 12% to 15% recorded once. Specimen: blood. The receptors shown here come from a young woman with Graves' ophthalmopathy.

This clonotype was detected many times. This chain links TRBV20-1 with TRBJ2-5; possibly TRBD2 for D (6 bases). The CDR3 is 16 residues long. CDR1 and CDR2 from the germline V gene are DFQATT and SNEGSKA (reference sequence). The germline V and J ends were trimmed by 3 bases and 5 bases, with 22 bases remaining between them. The CDR3 reads CSASGGLWGPYETQYF. CDR3 sequence (DNA): TGCAGTGCTAGTGGGGGACTTTGGGGACCCTATGAGACCCAGTACTTC.

This clonotype was recorded many times. The J gene is TRBJ2-1, the V gene TRBV5-1; a weak D match, TRBD2 (6 bases). From germline, CDR1 is SGHRS and CDR2 YFSETQ. This CDR3 comprises 15 residues. The V gene lost 4 bases and the J gene lost 6 bases, with 17 bases spanning the gap. The chain's CDR3 is CASSPNSASANEQFF. The CDR3 DNA is TGCGCCAGCAGCCCAAATTCGGCTAGCGCCAATGAGCAGTTCTTC.

This clonotype has only a few counts. This chain connects TRBV7-3 to TRBJ2-1; unclear D gene. The CDR3 is 16 amino acids. V shed 2 bases and J shed 6 bases, with 17 bases lying between them. Germline CDR1 and CDR2: SGHTA and FQGTGA. The CDR3 DNA is TGTGCCAGCAGCTTACGGCGACCTGTGGGTTCCAATGAGCAGTTCTTC. Amino acid sequence: CASSLRRPVGSNEQFF. The variable domain in full, completed from reference TRBV7-3 and TRBJ2-1, reads GAGVSQTPSNKVTEKGKYVELRCDPISGHTALYWYRQSLGQGPEFLIYFQGTGAADDSGLPNDRFFAVRPEGSVSTLKIQRTERGDSAVYLCASSLRRPVGSNEQFFGPGTRLTVL.

J is TRBJ2-7 and V is TRBV4-1; TRBD2 agrees at 7 bases. The CDR3 runs 16 residues. From germline, CDR1 is MGHRA and CDR2 YSYEKL. V lost 0 bases to trimming and J lost 5 bases; unmatched junction nucleotides: 10. CDR3 in amino acids: CASSQDSGTSANEQYF. The CDR3 DNA reads as TGCGCCAGCAGCCAAGATAGTGGCACTAGCGCAAACGAGCAGTACTTC.

The table lists this clonotype with many counts. This sequence joins TRBV11-3 and TRBJ2-1; 7 bases match TRBD2. CDR3 length: 16 residues. V lost 4 bases, J lost 7 bases, and 13 bases stayed unmatched. From germline, CDR1 is SGHNT and CDR2 YENEEA. The CDR3 loop is CASSSLSGTSKNEQFF. The CDR3 nucleotides read TGTGCCAGCAGCTCCCTGAGCGGGACCTCTAAGAATGAGCAGTTCTTC.

This clonotype was detected only a few times. The rearrangement links TRBV18 to TRBJ2-7; D not resolved. The V end was cut by 0 bases, the J end by 5 bases, with 17 bases between. Germline values: CDR1 KGHSH, CDR2 LQKENI. The CDR3 is 16 amino acids. CDR3 DNA sequence: TGTGCCAGCTCACCACCGGGGTGGCACAGCACTCACGAGCAGTACTTC. Translating it yields CASSPPGWHSTHEQYF.

This clonotype was detected only a few times. CDR3 protein: CASSPPGTGTEAFF. The CDR3 DNA reads TGTGCCAGCAGTCCCCCCGGGACAGGGACTGAAGCTTTCTTT. The chain combines TRBV25-1 with TRBJ1-1, with 9 nucleotides matching TRBD1. CDR1 MGHDK and CDR2 SYGVNS come from the germline V gene. Losses at the gene ends were 5 bases for V and 5 bases for J; bases not matched to a gene: 6. The CDR3 is 14 amino acids.